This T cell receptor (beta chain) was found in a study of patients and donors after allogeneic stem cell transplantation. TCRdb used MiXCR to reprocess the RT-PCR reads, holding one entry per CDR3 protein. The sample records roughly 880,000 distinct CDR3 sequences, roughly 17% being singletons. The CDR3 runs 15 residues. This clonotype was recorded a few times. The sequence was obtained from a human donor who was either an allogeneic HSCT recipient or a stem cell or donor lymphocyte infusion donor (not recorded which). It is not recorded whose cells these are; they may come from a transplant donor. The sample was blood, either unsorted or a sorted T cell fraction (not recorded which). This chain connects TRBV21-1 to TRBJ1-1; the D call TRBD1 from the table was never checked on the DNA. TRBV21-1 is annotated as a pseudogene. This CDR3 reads CASSKAFKFIQGGFF. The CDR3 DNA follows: TGTGCCAGCAGCAAAGCCTTTAAATTTATTCAGGGTGGTTTCTTT.